This T cell receptor (beta chain) was sequenced during a study of blood T cell repertoires in COVID-19. Study summary: Sites across the United States, Italy and Spain contributed samples from acute and convalescent COVID-19. In each case, the material was cDNA or gDNA derived from T cells, B-cell-depleted T cells, or PBMCs.

This CDR3 is built from 14 residues. The V gene's germline CDR1 is SGHRS and CDR2 YFSETQ. The V end was cut by 0 bases, the J end by 4 bases, with 10 bases between. Study processing details: The assay estimated nucleated cells by amplifying reference gene primers. Measured with immunoSEQ multiplex PCR; TCRdb has only the in-frame clones, and not every one. V and J calls and clone size are those listed in that table; D and trimming were worked out from the DNA. The data contain around 15,000 clones, 82% of them singletons. The clonotype comes from an older man with active COVID-19. What was sequenced was peripheral blood. The genes are TRBV5-1 and TRBJ1-1, with D unclear. The CDR3 loop reads CASSLAAGGTEAFF. The CDR3, as DNA: TGCGCCAGCAGCTTGGCCGCGGGTGGCACTGAAGCTTTCTTT.